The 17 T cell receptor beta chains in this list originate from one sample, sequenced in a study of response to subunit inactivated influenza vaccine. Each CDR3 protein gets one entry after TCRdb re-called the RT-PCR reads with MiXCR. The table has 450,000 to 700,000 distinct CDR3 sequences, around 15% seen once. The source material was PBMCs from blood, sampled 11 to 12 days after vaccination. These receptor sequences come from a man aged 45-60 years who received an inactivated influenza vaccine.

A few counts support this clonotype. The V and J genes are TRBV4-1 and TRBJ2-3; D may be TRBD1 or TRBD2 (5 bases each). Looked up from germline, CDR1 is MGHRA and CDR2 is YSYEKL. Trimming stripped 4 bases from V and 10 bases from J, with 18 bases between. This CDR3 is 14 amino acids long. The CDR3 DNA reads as TGCGCCAGCAGCCGCCCTATGGGACCACCTGCGCAGTATTTT. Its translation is CASSRPMGPPAQYF.

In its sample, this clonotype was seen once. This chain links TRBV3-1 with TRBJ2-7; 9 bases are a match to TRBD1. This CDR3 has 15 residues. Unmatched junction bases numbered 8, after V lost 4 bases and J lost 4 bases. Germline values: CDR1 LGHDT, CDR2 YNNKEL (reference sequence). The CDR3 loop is CASSRIQGASYEQYF. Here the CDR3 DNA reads TGTGCCAGCAGCCGAATACAGGGGGCGAGTTACGAGCAGTACTTC.

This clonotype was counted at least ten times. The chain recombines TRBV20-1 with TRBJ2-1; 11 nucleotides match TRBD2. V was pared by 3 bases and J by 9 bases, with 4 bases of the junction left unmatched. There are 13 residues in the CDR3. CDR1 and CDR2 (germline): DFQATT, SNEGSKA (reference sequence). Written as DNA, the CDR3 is TGCAGTGCTAGGACTAGCGGGATTGGTGAGCAGTTCTTC. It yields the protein CSARTSGIGEQFF.

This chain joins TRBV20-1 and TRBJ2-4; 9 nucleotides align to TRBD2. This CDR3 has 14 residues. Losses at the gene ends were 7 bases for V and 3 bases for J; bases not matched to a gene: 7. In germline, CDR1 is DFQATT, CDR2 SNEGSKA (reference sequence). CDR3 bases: TGCAGTGTAGGCCTAGCGGGAAACAAAAACATTCAGTACTTC. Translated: CSVGLAGNKNIQYF.

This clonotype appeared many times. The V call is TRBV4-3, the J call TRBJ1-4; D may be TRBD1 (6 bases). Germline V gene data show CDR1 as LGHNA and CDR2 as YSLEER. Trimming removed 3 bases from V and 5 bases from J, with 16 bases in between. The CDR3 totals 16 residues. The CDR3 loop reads CASSHDADSWNEKLFF. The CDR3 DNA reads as TGCGCCAGCAGCCACGACGCGGACAGCTGGAATGAAAAACTGTTTTTT.

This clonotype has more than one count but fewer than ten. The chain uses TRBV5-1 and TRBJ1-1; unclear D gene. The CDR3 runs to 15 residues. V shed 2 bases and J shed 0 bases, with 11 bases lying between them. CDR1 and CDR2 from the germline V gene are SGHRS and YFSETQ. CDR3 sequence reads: CASSLTIGLNTEAFF. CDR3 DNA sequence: TGCGCCAGCAGCTTAACTATCGGCCTGAACACTGAAGCTTTCTTT.

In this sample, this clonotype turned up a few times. In nucleotides, the CDR3 is TGTGCCAGCAGGGTACAGGGGGATAACTATGGCTACACCTTC. Protein sequence: CASRVQGDNYGYTF. The chain joins TRBV7-9 to TRBJ1-2; 8 positions agree with TRBD1. After removal of 6 bases from V and 1 base from J, the junction contained 4 bases not matched to a gene. Looked up from germline, CDR1 is SEHNR and CDR2 is FQNEAQ (reference sequence). The length of the CDR3 is 14 residues.

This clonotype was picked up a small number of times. CDR3 sequence (DNA): TGTGCCAGCAGCTTGGAGCGGGACTCCTACAATGAGCAGTTCTTC. Translation: CASSLERDSYNEQFF. This chain connects TRBV11-2 to TRBJ2-1, with 7 positions matching TRBD2. The CDR3 is 15 amino acids. The V gene's germline CDR1 is SGHAT and CDR2 FQNNGV. V was pared by 3 bases and J by 0 bases, with 2 bases of the junction left unmatched.

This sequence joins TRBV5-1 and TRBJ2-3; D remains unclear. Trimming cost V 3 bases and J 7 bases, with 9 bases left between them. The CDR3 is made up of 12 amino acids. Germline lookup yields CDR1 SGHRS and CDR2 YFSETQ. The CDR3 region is CASSSSIHTQYF. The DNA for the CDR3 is TGCGCCAGCAGCTCAAGCATTCATACGCAGTATTTT.

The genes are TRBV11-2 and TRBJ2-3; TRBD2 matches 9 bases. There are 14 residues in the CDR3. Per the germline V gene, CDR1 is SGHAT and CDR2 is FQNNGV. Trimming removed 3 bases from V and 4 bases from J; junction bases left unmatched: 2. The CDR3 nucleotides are TGTGCCAGCAGCTTGCGGGGGGGGTCAGATACGCAGTATTTT. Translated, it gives CASSLRGGSDTQYF.

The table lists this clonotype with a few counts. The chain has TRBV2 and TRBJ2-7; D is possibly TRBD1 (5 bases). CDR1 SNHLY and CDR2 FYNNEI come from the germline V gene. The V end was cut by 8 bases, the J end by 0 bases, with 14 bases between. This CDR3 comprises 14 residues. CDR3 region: CASASQGSSYEQYF. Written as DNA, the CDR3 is TGTGCCAGCGCCTCGCAGGGAAGCTCCTACGAGCAGTACTTC. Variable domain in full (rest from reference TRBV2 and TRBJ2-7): EPEVTQTPSHQVTQMGQEVILRCVPISNHLYFYWYRQILGQKVEFLVSFYNNEISEKSEIFDDQFSVERPDGSNFTLKIRSTKLEDSAMYFCASASQGSSYEQYFGPGTRLTVT.

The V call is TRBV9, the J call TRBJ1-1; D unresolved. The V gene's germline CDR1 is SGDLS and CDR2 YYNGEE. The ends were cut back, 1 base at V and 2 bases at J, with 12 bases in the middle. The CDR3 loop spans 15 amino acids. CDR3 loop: CASSVRIGENTEAFF. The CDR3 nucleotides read TGTGCCAGCAGCGTAAGAATTGGCGAAAACACTGAAGCTTTCTTT. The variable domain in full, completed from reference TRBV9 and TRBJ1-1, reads DSGVTQTPKHLITATGQRVTLRCSPRSGDLSVYWYQQSLDQGLQFLIQYYNGEERAKGNILERFSAQQFPDLHSELNLSSLELGDSALYFCASSVRIGENTEAFFGQGTRLTVV.

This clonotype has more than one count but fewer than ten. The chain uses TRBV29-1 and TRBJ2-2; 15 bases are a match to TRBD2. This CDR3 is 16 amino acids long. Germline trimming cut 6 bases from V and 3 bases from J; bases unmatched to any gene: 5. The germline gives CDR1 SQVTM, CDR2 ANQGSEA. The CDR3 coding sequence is TGCAGCGTCGCCGGGACTAGCGGGGGGCACACCGGGGAGCTGTTTTTT. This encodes CSVAGTSGGHTGELFF.

CDR3 amino acids: CASRGGRDTDTQYF. DNA of the CDR3: TGCGCCAGCCGAGGGGGGAGAGACACAGATACGCAGTATTTT. J is TRBJ2-3 and V is TRBV5-1; D might be TRBD1 or TRBD2, each matching 6 bases. CDR3 length: 14 amino acids. Germline CDR1 is SGHRS and CDR2 is YFSETQ. Trimming took off 7 bases at V and 2 bases at J, with 14 bases between the two ends.

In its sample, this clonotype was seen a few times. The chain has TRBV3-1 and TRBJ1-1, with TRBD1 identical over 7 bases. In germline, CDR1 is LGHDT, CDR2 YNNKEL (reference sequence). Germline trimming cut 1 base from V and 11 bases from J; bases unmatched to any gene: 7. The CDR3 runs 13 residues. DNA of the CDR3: TGTGCCAGCAGCCAAGTTCAGGGGGATGAGGCTTTCTTT. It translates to CASSQVQGDEAFF.

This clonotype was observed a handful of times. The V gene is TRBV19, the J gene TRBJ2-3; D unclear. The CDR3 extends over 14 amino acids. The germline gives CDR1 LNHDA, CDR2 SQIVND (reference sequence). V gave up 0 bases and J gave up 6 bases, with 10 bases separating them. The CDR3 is CASSIDSLGDTQYF. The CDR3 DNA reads TGTGCCAGTAGTATAGATTCCCTTGGCGATACGCAGTATTTT.

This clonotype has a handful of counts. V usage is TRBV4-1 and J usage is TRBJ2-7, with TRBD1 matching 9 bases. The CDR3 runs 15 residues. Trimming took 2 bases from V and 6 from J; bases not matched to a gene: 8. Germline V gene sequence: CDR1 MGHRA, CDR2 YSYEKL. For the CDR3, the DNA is TGCGCCAGCAGCCAACCCAGACAGGGGGTGGGCGAGCAGTACTTC. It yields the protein CASSQPRQGVGEQYF.